The 12 T cell receptor beta chains presented below share a single source sample, sequenced in a study of tumor and adjacent non-tumor tissue in lung cancer (dated by TCRdb to the late 2010s). RNA was isolated from bulk unsorted tissue, and RNA quality was assessed with a NanoDrop ND-1000 and an Agilent 2100. For the normal lung samples, distant non-tumor tissue was collected more than 3 cm away from the tumor edge. To prepare the library, multiplex PCR was applied. The instrument was an Illumina HiSeq 2500. TCRbeta libraries were constructed through three rounds of nested PCR with primers (Table S4) according to protocols modified from ARM-PCR. TCRdb's own reprocessing of the public reads used fastp at Q25 and MiXCR and kept productive beta chains. For every CDR3 protein sequence, its rows merge into one entry that carries the most common genes and DNA. This sample comprises roughly 82,000 distinct CDR3 sequences, approximately 73% of them detected only once. 20% to 25% of the sample rests with the top ten.

Source material: distant non-tumor lung tissue. The receptors derive from a woman between 50 and 59 years old with non-small cell lung cancer.

This clonotype was counted a single time. The chain uses TRBV6-2 or TRBV6-3 and TRBJ2-2, with D possibly called TRBD1 or TRBD2 (5 bases each). Germline CDR1 and CDR2: MNHEY and SVGEGT. V lost 5 bases and J lost 10, with 26 bases in between. CDR3 size: 17 residues. In nucleotides, the CDR3 is TGTGCCAGCAGTGCAGGCTCCGGGACGGCGAACATCGAGGAGCTGTTTTTT. Protein sequence: CASSAGSGTANIEELFF.

Worth noting for this clonotype: A read error is likely, as this CDR3 ends without the conserved phenylalanine or tryptophan. The gene calls are TRBV5-5 and TRBJ2-5; tentatively, D is TRBD1 or TRBD2 (5 bases each). Trimming left V 0 bases short and J 2 bases short, with 11 bases between. Germline CDR1 is SGHKS and CDR2 is YYEKEE (reference sequence). This CDR3 region has 15 residues. CDR3 nucleotide sequence: TGTGCCAGCAGCTTGGGAGGGGCCTTGCAAGAGACCCAGTACCCC. It yields the protein CASSLGGALQETQYP.

The genes are TRBV29-1 and TRBJ2-7; perhaps TRBD1 as D (5 bases). Germline loops: CDR1 SQVTM, CDR2 ANQGSEA. The CDR3 loop spans 12 amino acids. V gave up 5 bases and J gave up 13 bases, with 21 bases separating them. CDR3 loop: CSVSGIRDERYF. The CDR3 DNA reads as TGCAGCGTTTCAGGGATAAGAGACGAGCGATACTTC.

A word on this clonotype: One end of the junction fails to match germline, which may point to a read error. This sequence joins TRBV6-5 and TRBJ2-1; tentatively, D is TRBD2 (7 bases). Germline assignment: CDR1 MNHEY and CDR2 SVGAGI. The length of the CDR3 is 17 residues. The CDR3 DNA reads TGTGCCAGCAGTTACTCGATGGCGGAACAGGGAGGGAATGAGCTGTCCTTC. Its translation is CASSYSMAEQGGNELSF.

To note about this clonotype: As the CDR3 is not closed by the conserved phenylalanine or tryptophan, this likely results from a read error. The rearrangement joins TRBV11-2 to TRBJ2-7; D perhaps matches TRBD1 (5 bases). Germline V gene lookup returns CDR1 SGHAT and CDR2 FQNNGV. The CDR3 length is 14 residues. Here the CDR3 DNA reads TGTGCCAGCTGCCTGACGGACACTGCCTACGTGCAGTACTAC. Protein sequence: CASCLTDTAYVQYY.

In the case of this clonotype: A read error may account for a junction end that differs from germline. The chain joins TRBV11-2 to TRBJ2-2; D possibly corresponds to TRBD2 (6 bases). This CDR3 comprises 13 residues. Germline CDR1 reads SGHAT; CDR2 reads FQNNGV. As DNA, the CDR3 is TGTGCCAGCAGCTACGAGAACGCCGGGGGGCTGTTTTTT. This gives the protein CASSYENAGGLFF.

About this clonotype itself: Because it lacks the conserved phenylalanine or tryptophan at the end, this CDR3 is likely a read error. V and J are TRBV30 and TRBJ1-2, with D possibly matching TRBD1 (5 bases). V lost 5 bases to trimming and J lost 5 bases, with 15 bases between them. CDR1 GTSNPN and CDR2 SVGIG come from the germline V gene (reference sequence). The CDR3 is 13 residues long. The chain's CDR3 is CAWGRDLGYGYTL. In DNA form, the CDR3 reads TGTGCCTGGGGCAGGGACCTGGGATATGGCTACACCTTA.

As to this clonotype: At one of its ends the junction is not consistent with the germline gene, which may arise from a read error. V gene TRBV11-2 combines with J gene TRBJ2-3; D unclear. This CDR3 contains 13 residues. Germline-derived CDR1 and CDR2 are SGHAT and FQNNGV. In DNA form, the CDR3 reads TGTGCCAGCAGCTTAAATCAGGTAGATACGCAGTATTTC. Encoded protein: CASSLNQVDTQYF.

The CDR3 DNA follows: TGTGCCAGCAGTTACTCCCTTGAGTCCCACGAGCAGTACTTC. Residues: CASSYSLESHEQYF. The chain uses TRBV6-2 or TRBV6-3 and TRBJ2-7; D not resolved. V shed 0 bases and J shed 5 bases, with 11 bases lying between them. The CDR3 is 14 amino acids. Germline loops: CDR1 MNHEY, CDR2 SVGEGT.

This clonotype was seen repeatedly, ten times or more. The chain has TRBV12-3 or TRBV12-4 and TRBJ2-2, with TRBD2 matching 15 bases. The CDR3 covers 18 residues. V gave up 6 bases and J gave up 4 bases; unmatched junction bases: 9. The CDR3 protein is CASRGLAGGSGVTGELFF. The DNA for the CDR3 is TGTGCCAGCAGAGGACTAGCGGGAGGGTCAGGAGTCACCGGGGAGCTGTTTTTT.

Only one count was recorded for this clonotype. This chain links TRBV12-3 or TRBV12-4 with TRBJ2-3; a weak D match, TRBD1 (5 bases). The CDR3 runs to 15 residues. Trimming stripped 9 bases from V and 5 bases from J, with 21 bases between. CDR3 bases: TGTGCCAGTACATCACGGCAGGGTGGCAAAGATACGCAGTATTTT. Its translation is CASTSRQGGKDTQYF.

Regarding this clonotype: Sequence at one end of the junction differs from germline and may be a read error. The chain recombines TRBV10-3 with TRBJ2-7; D is perhaps TRBD2 (6 bases). Germline CDR1 ENHRY, CDR2 SYGVKD. The CDR3 loop spans 15 amino acids. CDR3: CAISESTSSSLEHYF. In nucleotides, the CDR3 is TGTGCCATCAGTGAGTCAACTAGCTCGAGTTTGGAGCATTACTTC.